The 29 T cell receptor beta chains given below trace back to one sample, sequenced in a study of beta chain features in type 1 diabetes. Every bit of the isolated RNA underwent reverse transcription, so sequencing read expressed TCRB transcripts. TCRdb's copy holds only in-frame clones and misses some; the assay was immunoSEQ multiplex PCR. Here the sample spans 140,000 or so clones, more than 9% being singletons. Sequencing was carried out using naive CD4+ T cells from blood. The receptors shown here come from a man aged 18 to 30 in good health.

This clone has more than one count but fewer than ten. The CDR3 loop reads CASSSAGGPQPQHF. The CDR3 bases are TGTGCCAGCAGCTCAGCGGGGGGGCCTCAGCCCCAGCATTTT. The chain carries TRBV7-2 and TRBJ1-5, with D tentatively TRBD1 (6 bases). From germline, CDR1 is SGHTA and CDR2 FQGNSA. The CDR3 length is 14 residues. V lost 4 bases to trimming and J lost 6 bases, with 13 bases between them. Looking up the rest from reference TRBV7-2 and TRBJ1-5 gives the full variable domain: GAGVSQSPSNKVTEKGKDVELRCDPISGHTALYWYRQSLGQGLEFLIYFQGNSAPDKSGLPSDRFSAERTGGSVSTLTIQRTQQEDSAVYLCASSSAGGPQPQHFGDGTRLSIL.

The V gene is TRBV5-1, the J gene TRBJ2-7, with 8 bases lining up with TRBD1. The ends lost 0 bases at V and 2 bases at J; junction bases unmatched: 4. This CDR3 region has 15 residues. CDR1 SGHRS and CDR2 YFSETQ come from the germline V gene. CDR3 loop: CASSLGDRITYEQYF. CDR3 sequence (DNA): TGCGCCAGCAGCTTGGGGGACAGGATAACCTACGAGCAGTACTTC.

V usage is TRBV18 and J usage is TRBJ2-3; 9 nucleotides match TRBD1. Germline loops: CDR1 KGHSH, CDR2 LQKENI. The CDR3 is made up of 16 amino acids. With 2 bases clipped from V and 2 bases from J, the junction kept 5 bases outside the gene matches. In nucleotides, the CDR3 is TGTGCCAGCTCACCAAGGGGACAGGGACCCACAGATACGCAGTATTTT. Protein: CASSPRGQGPTDTQYF.

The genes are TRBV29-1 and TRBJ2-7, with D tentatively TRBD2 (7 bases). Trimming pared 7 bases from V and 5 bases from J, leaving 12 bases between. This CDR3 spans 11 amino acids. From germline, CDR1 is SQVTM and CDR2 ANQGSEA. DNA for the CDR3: TGCAGCGGGGGAGGGGGGGACGAGCAGTACTTC. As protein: CSGGGGDEQYF.

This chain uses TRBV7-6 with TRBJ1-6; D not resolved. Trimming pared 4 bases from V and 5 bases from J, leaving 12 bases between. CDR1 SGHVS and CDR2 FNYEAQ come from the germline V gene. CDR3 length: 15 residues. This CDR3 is CASSWNSQNNSPLHF. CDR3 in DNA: TGTGCCAGCAGCTGGAATAGCCAGAATAATTCACCCCTCCACTTT.

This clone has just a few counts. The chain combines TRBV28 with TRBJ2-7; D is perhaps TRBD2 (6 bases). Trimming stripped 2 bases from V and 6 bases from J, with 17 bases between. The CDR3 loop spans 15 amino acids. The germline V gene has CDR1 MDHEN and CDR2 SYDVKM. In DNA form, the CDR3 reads TGTGCCAGCAGTTTAAGGGTACCGGGAGAAACCGAGCAGTACTTC. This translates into CASSLRVPGETEQYF.

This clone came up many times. The CDR3 sequence: CASSPADREGPPQHF. CDR3 DNA sequence: TGCGCCAGCAGCCCCGCGGACAGGGAGGGTCCGCCCCAGCATTTT. The rearrangement joins TRBV4-1 to TRBJ1-5; 8 bases line up with TRBD1. Per germline, CDR1 MGHRA and CDR2 YSYEKL. CDR3 length: 15 residues. J lost 9 bases, V lost 4 bases, and 11 bases had no gene match.

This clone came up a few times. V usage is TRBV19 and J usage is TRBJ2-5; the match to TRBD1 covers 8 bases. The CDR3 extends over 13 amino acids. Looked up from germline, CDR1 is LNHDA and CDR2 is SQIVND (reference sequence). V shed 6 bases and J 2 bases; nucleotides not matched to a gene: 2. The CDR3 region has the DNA TGTGCCAGTAGCGACAGGGGACAAGAGACCCAGTACTTC. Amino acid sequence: CASSDRGQETQYF. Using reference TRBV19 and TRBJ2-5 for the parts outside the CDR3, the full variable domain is DGGITQSPKYLFRKEGQNVTLSCEQNLNHDAMYWYRQDPGQGLRLIYYSQIVNDFQKGDIAEGYSVSREKKESFPLTVTSAQKNPTAFYLCASSDRGQETQYFGPGTRLLVL.

The CDR3 is CASSMDNFRGYNEQFF. CDR3 bases: TGCGCCAGCAGCATGGACAATTTTAGGGGTTACAATGAGCAGTTCTTC. This sequence joins TRBV5-1 and TRBJ2-1; D perhaps matches TRBD1 (5 bases). CDR1 and CDR2 (germline): SGHRS, YFSETQ. This CDR3 is 16 amino acids long. V was shortened by 4 bases and J by 4 bases, with 18 bases between the two germline ends.

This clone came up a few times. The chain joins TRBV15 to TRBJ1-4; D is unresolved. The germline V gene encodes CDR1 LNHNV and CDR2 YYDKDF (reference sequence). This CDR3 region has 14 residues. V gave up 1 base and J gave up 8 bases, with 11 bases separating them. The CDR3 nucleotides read TGTGCCACCAGCAGAGCCACCTCGGGAGAAAAACTGTTTTTT. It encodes CATSRATSGEKLFF.

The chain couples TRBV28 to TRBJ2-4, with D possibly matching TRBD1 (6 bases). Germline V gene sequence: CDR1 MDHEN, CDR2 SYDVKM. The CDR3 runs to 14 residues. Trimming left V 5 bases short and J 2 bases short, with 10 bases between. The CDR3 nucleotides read TGTGCCAGCAGTGTAGGACAGTCCAAAAACATTCAGTACTTC. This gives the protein CASSVGQSKNIQYF.

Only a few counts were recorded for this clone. The CDR3, as DNA: TGTGCCAGCAGCTTAGAGATGAGTCCCTACGAGCAGTACTTC. This sequence encodes CASSLEMSPYEQYF. The genes are TRBV7-9 and TRBJ2-7; no firm D call. The CDR3 has 14 amino acids. V dropped 1 base and J dropped 2 bases, with 9 bases sitting between them. Germline lookup yields CDR1 SEHNR and CDR2 FQNEAQ (reference sequence). Full variable domain (remainder filled in from reference TRBV7-9 and TRBJ2-7): DTGVSQNPRHKITKRGQNVTFRCDPISEHNRLYWYRQTLGQGPEFLTYFQNEAQLEKSRLLSDRFSAERPKGSFSTLEIQRTEQGDSAMYLCASSLEMSPYEQYFGPGTRLTVT.

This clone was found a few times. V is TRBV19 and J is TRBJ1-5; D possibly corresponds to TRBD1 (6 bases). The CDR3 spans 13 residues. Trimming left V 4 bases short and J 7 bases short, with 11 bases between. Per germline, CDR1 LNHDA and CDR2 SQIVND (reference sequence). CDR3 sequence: CASSNRVGQPQHF. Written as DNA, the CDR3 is TGTGCCAGTAGTAACAGGGTTGGACAGCCCCAGCATTTT.

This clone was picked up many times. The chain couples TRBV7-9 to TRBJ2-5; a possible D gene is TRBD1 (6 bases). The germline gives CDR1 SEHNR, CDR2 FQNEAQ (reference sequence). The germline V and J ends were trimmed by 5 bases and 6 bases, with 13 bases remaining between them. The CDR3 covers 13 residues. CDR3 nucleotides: TGTGCCAGCAGCCCAACAGGGTCGCAGACCCAGTACTTC. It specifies CASSPTGSQTQYF.

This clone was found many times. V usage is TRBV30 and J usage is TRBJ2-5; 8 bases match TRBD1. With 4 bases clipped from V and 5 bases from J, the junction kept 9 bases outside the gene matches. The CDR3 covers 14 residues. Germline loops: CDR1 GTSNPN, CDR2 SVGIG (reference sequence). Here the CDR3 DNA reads TGTGCCTGGAACCCTCAGGGGGCGGGTGAGACCCAGTACTTC. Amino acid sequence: CAWNPQGAGETQYF.

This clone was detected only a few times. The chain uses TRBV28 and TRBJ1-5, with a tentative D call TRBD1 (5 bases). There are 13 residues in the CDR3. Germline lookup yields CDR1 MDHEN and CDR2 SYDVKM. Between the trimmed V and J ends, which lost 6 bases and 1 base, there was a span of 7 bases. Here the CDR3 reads CASRGGSNQPQHF. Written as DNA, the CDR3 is TGTGCCAGCAGGGGGGGGAGCAATCAGCCCCAGCATTTT.

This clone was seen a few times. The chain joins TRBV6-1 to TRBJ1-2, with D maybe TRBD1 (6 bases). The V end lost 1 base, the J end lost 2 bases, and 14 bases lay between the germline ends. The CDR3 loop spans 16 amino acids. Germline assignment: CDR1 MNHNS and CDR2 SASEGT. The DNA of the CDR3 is TGTGCCAGCAGTGAAGGGGGGCTACAGAAGAACTATGGCTACACCTTC. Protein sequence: CASSEGGLQKNYGYTF.

In nucleotides, the CDR3 is TGTGCCAGCAGAAAAGGACAGCTAGATCAGCCCCAGCATTTT. Its protein is CASRKGQLDQPQHF. V and J are TRBV6-5 and TRBJ1-5; D perhaps matches TRBD1 (6 bases). CDR3 length: 14 amino acids. Germline CDR1 is MNHEY and CDR2 is SVGAGI. Trimming stripped 6 bases from V and 5 bases from J, with 14 bases between.

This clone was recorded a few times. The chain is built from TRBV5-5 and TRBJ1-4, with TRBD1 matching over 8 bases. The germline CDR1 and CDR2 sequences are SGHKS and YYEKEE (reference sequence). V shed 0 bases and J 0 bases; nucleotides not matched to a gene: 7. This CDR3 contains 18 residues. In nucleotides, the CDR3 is TGTGCCAGCAGCTTGGTTGGACAGGGCCTTGCAACTAATGAAAAACTGTTTTTT. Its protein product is CASSLVGQGLATNEKLFF.

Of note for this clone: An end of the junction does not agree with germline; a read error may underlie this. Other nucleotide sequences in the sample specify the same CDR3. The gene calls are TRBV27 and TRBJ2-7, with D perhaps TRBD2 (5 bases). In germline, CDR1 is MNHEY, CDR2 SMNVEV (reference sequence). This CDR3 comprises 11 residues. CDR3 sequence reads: CASSFRAEQYF. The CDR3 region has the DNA TGTGCCAGCAGTTTCCGAGCGGAGCAGTACTTT.

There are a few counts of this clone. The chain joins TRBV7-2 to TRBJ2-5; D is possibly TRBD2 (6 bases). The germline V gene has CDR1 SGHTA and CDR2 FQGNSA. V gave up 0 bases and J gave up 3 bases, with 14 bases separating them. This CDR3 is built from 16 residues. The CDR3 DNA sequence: TGTGCCAGCAGCTTAGCCTTTGGGTGGGGGGAAGAGACCCAGTACTTC. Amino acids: CASSLAFGWGEETQYF.

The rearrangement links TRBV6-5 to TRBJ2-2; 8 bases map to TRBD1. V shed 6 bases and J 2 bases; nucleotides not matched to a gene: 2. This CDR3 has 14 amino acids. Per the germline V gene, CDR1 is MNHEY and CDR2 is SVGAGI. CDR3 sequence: CASRDRVNTGELFF. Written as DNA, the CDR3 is TGTGCCAGCAGGGACAGGGTAAACACCGGGGAGCTGTTTTTT.

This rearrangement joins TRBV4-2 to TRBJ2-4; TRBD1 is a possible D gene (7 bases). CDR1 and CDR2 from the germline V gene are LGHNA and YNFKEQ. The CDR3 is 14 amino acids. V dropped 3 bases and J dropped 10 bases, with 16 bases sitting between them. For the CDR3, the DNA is TGTGCCAGCAGCCAGAGAGAGGGGGCGGGGATTCAGTACTTC. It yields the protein CASSQREGAGIQYF.

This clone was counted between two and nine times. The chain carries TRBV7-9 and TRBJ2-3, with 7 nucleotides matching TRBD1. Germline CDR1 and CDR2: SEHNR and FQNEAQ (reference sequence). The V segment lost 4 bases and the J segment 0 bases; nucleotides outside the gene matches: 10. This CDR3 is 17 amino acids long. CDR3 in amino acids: CASSSPTGFSSTDTQYF. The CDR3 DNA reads TGTGCCAGCAGCTCACCGACAGGGTTCAGTAGCACAGATACGCAGTATTTT. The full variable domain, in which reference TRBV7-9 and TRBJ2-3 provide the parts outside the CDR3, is DTGVSQNPRHKITKRGQNVTFRCDPISEHNRLYWYRQTLGQGPEFLTYFQNEAQLEKSRLLSDRFSAERPKGSFSTLEIQRTEQGDSAMYLCASSSPTGFSSTDTQYFGPGTRLTVL.

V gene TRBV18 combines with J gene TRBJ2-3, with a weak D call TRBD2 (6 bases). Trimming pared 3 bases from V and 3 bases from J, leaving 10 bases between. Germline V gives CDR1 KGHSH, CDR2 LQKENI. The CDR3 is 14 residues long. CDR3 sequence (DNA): TGTGCCAGCTCACCGACTAGAACGACAGATACGCAGTATTTT. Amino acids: CASSPTRTTDTQYF.

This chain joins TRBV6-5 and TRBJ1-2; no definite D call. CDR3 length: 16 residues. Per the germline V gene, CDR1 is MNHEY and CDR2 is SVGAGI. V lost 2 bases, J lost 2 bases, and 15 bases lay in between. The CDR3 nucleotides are TGTGCCAGCAGTTACGGATTGGGAGGGATGAACTATGGCTACACCTTC. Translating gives CASSYGLGGMNYGYTF.

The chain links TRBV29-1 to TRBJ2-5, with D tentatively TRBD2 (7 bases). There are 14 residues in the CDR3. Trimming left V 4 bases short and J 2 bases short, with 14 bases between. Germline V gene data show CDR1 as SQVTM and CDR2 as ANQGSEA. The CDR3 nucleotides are TGCAGCGTTGGAGCGGGACACCAACAAGAGACCCAGTACTTC. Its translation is CSVGAGHQQETQYF. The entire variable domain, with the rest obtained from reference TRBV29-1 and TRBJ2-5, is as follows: SAVISQKPSRDICQRGTSLTIQCQVDSQVTMMFWYRQQPGQSLTLIATANQGSEATYESGFVIDKFPISRPNLTFSTLTVSNMSPEDSSIYLCSVGAGHQQETQYFGPGTRLLVL.

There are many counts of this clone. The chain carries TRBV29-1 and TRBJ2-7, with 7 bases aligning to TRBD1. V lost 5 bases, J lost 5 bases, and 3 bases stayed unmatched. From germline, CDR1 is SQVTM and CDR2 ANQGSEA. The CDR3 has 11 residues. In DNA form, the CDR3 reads TGCAGCGTTATACAGGGGAACGAGCAGTACTTC. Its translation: CSVIQGNEQYF.

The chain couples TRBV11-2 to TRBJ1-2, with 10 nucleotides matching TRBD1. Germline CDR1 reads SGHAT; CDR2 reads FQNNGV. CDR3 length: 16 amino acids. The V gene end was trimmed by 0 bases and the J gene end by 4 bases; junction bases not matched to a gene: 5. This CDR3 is CASSLERRQGAYGYTF. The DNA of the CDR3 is TGTGCCAGCAGCTTAGAAAGGAGACAGGGGGCCTATGGCTACACCTTC.